These T cell receptor beta chains were read from a single sample in a study of beta chain features in type 1 diabetes. TCRdb keeps only in-frame clones here, not all; method: immunoSEQ multiplex PCR. The data show approximately 360,000 clones, with 10% to 15% seen just once and roughly 0.0097% held by the top ten. Input material: naive CD4+ T cells from blood. The receptors originated from a woman younger than 35 with type 1 diabetes. The CDR3 runs from the conserved cysteine through the conserved F or W. The order of the fields is V gene, D gene, J gene, clone size, CDR3 protein, CDR3 DNA. The D gene is left open where the match is weak. Where a row states a size, it is once, few, many or the class of an expanded clone; other rows omit it.

v_call: TRBV7-2; d_call: NA; j_call: TRBJ2-1; clone_size: few; cdr3_aa: CASSPRGYEQFF; cdr3_nt: TGTGCCAGCAGCCCTAGGGGTTACGAGCAGTTCTTC
v_call: TRBV5-6; d_call: NA; j_call: TRBJ1-2; clone_size: few; cdr3_aa: CVSGDGYTF; cdr3_nt: TGTGTTAGCGGGGATGGCTACACCTTC
v_call: TRBV7-9; d_call: NA; j_call: TRBJ2-5; clone_size: few; cdr3_aa: CASSWGEETQYF; cdr3_nt: TGTGCCAGCAGCTGGGGGGAAGAGACCCAGTACTTC
v_call: TRBV7-9; d_call: NA; j_call: TRBJ2-5; clone_size: NA; cdr3_aa: CASSLGEVTGVGETQYF; cdr3_nt: TGTGCCAGCAGCTTAGGTGAAGTTACGGGAGTTGGAGAGACCCAGTACTTC
v_call: TRBV27; d_call: NA; j_call: TRBJ2-7; clone_size: NA; cdr3_aa: CASSSRRSSYEQYF; cdr3_nt: TGTGCCAGCAGTTCGCGGCGAAGCTCCTACGAGCAGTACTTC
v_call: TRBV7-8; d_call: NA; j_call: TRBJ1-1; clone_size: once; cdr3_aa: CASSPRSLNTEAFF; cdr3_nt: TGTGCCAGCAGCCCTCGGTCCTTGAACACTGAAGCTTTCTTT
v_call: TRBV30; d_call: TRBD2; j_call: TRBJ2-1; clone_size: NA; cdr3_aa: CAWRSGGGQYNEQFF; cdr3_nt: TGTGCCTGGAGGTCCGGGGGGGGTCAATACAATGAGCAGTTCTTC
v_call: TRBV4-3; d_call: TRBD2; j_call: TRBJ2-3; clone_size: NA; cdr3_aa: CASSQLSAGVSTDTQYF; cdr3_nt: TGCGCCAGCAGCCAACTCTCCGCGGGGGTGAGCACAGATACGCAGTATTTT
v_call: TRBV11-2; d_call: NA; j_call: TRBJ1-2; clone_size: NA; cdr3_aa: CASSPIRDSEFGYTF; cdr3_nt: TGTGCCAGCAGTCCCATTCGGGACTCGGAATTTGGCTACACCTTC
v_call: TRBV29-1; d_call: TRBD1; j_call: TRBJ1-1; clone_size: few; cdr3_aa: CSLTRTGGTEAFF; cdr3_nt: TGCAGCCTCACGAGGACAGGGGGGACTGAAGCTTTCTTT
v_call: TRBV7-8; d_call: NA; j_call: TRBJ2-1; clone_size: few; cdr3_aa: CASSLGLAGGNEQFF; cdr3_nt: TGTGCCAGCAGCTTAGGTTTGGCAGGGGGGAATGAGCAGTTCTTC
v_call: TRBV7-3; d_call: TRBD2; j_call: TRBJ2-3; clone_size: NA; cdr3_aa: CASSELAGGRTQYF; cdr3_nt: TGTGCCAGCAGCGAACTAGCGGGAGGGCGGACGCAGTATTTT
v_call: TRBV15; d_call: TRBD1; j_call: TRBJ1-1; clone_size: few; cdr3_aa: CATSRDTGGAFGAFF; cdr3_nt: TGTGCCACCAGCAGAGATACAGGGGGCGCCTTCGGTGCTTTCTTT
v_call: TRBV28; d_call: NA; j_call: TRBJ1-2; clone_size: NA; cdr3_aa: CASSSPPGGNYGYTF; cdr3_nt: TGTGCCAGCAGTTCCCCTCCGGGGGGGAACTATGGCTACACCTTC
v_call: TRBV5-1; d_call: TRBD2; j_call: TRBJ2-5; clone_size: few; cdr3_aa: CASSLAGGPEETQYF; cdr3_nt: TGCGCCAGCAGCTTGGCGGGAGGGCCGGAAGAGACCCAGTACTTC
v_call: TRBV19; d_call: NA; j_call: TRBJ2-7; clone_size: few; cdr3_aa: CASSNGLIYEQYF; cdr3_nt: TGTGCCAGTAGTAATGGGCTGATCTACGAGCAGTACTTC
v_call: TRBV11-2; d_call: TRBD2; j_call: TRBJ2-1; clone_size: NA; cdr3_aa: CASSPGTSSPEQFF; cdr3_nt: TGTGCCAGCAGCCCCGGGACTAGCAGCCCAGAGCAGTTCTTC
v_call: TRBV19; d_call: TRBD2; j_call: TRBJ2-1; clone_size: few; cdr3_aa: CASSIYPTIAGVLEQFF; cdr3_nt: TGTGCCAGTAGTATATACCCCACCATAGCGGGAGTGCTTGAGCAGTTCTTC
v_call: TRBV6-5; d_call: TRBD2; j_call: TRBJ2-7; clone_size: NA; cdr3_aa: CASTRDGGSYEQYF; cdr3_nt: TGTGCCAGCACCCGGGACGGGGGGTCCTACGAGCAGTACTTC
v_call: TRBV7-2; d_call: TRBD1; j_call: TRBJ1-2; clone_size: NA; cdr3_aa: CASSSPGQGTYGYTF; cdr3_nt: TGTGCCAGCAGTTCACCGGGACAGGGGACTTATGGCTACACCTTC
v_call: TRBV27; d_call: TRBD1; j_call: TRBJ1-2; clone_size: NA; cdr3_aa: CASKTGGGNYGYTF; cdr3_nt: TGTGCCAGCAAAACAGGGGGCGGAAACTATGGCTACACCTTC
v_call: TRBV4-3; d_call: TRBD1; j_call: TRBJ1-5; clone_size: NA; cdr3_aa: CASSLGQGTSQPQHF; cdr3_nt: TGCGCCAGCAGCCTCGGACAGGGCACGTCTCAGCCCCAGCATTTT
v_call: TRBV11-3; d_call: TRBD2; j_call: TRBJ2-7; clone_size: NA; cdr3_aa: CASSDRGTSGDYEQYF; cdr3_nt: TGTGCCAGCAGCGACCGTGGGACTAGCGGGGACTACGAGCAGTACTTC
v_call: TRBV23-1; d_call: NA; j_call: TRBJ1-5; clone_size: NA; cdr3_aa: CASLSIRQFSNQPQHF; cdr3_nt: TGCGCCAGCTTATCCATTAGACAGTTTAGCAATCAGCCCCAGCATTTT
v_call: TRBV4-3; d_call: NA; j_call: TRBJ2-1; clone_size: few; cdr3_aa: CASSQRQASKYNEQFF; cdr3_nt: TGCGCCAGCAGCCAACGACAGGCGTCAAAATACAATGAGCAGTTCTTC
v_call: TRBV14; d_call: TRBD1; j_call: TRBJ2-4; clone_size: NA; cdr3_aa: CASSPTGRVIQYF; cdr3_nt: TGTGCCAGCAGCCCGACAGGGCGAGTCATTCAGTACTTC
v_call: TRBV25-1; d_call: NA; j_call: TRBJ2-4; clone_size: NA; cdr3_aa: CASSGGGGPYF; cdr3_nt: TGTGCCAGCAGTGGTGGAGGGGGCCCTTACTTC
v_call: TRBV19; d_call: NA; j_call: TRBJ1-1; clone_size: few; cdr3_aa: CASSLQRDTEAFF; cdr3_nt: TGTGCCAGTAGTCTCCAGAGGGACACTGAAGCTTTCTTT
v_call: TRBV4-1; d_call: NA; j_call: TRBJ2-2; clone_size: NA; cdr3_aa: CASSQRHYSNTGELFF; cdr3_nt: TGCGCCAGCAGCCAACGGCACTACTCGAACACCGGGGAGCTGTTTTTT
v_call: TRBV18; d_call: TRBD1; j_call: TRBJ2-7; clone_size: few; cdr3_aa: CASSPGQSYEQYF; cdr3_nt: TGTGCCAGCTCACCGGGACAGTCCTACGAGCAGTACTTC
v_call: TRBV10-3; d_call: TRBD1; j_call: TRBJ1-4; clone_size: NA; cdr3_aa: CAISPGQGATNEKLFF; cdr3_nt: TGTGCCATCAGCCCCGGACAGGGGGCAACTAATGAAAAACTGTTTTTT
v_call: TRBV18; d_call: TRBD1; j_call: TRBJ1-2; clone_size: few; cdr3_aa: CASSSQGVDYGYTF; cdr3_nt: TGTGCCAGCTCATCACAGGGGGTAGACTATGGCTACACCTTC
v_call: TRBV7-9; d_call: NA; j_call: TRBJ2-1; clone_size: few; cdr3_aa: CASSPTGQSSYNEQFF; cdr3_nt: TGTGCCAGCAGCCCGACGGGACAAAGCTCCTACAATGAGCAGTTCTTC
v_call: TRBV30; d_call: TRBD1; j_call: TRBJ2-5; clone_size: few; cdr3_aa: CAWDRGQETQYF; cdr3_nt: TGTGCCTGGGACAGGGGACAAGAGACCCAGTACTTC
v_call: TRBV28; d_call: NA; j_call: TRBJ2-1; clone_size: NA; cdr3_aa: CASSSAGAGAGNEQFF; cdr3_nt: TGTGCCAGCAGTTCTGCCGGGGCAGGGGCGGGCAATGAGCAGTTCTTC
v_call: TRBV7-9; d_call: NA; j_call: TRBJ2-6; clone_size: few; cdr3_aa: CASSLGVIGAGANVLTF; cdr3_nt: TGTGCCAGCAGCTTAGGAGTAATCGGGGCTGGGGCCAACGTCCTGACTTTC
v_call: TRBV6-6; d_call: NA; j_call: TRBJ1-2; clone_size: few; cdr3_aa: CASSGGYGYTF; cdr3_nt: TGTGCCAGCAGTGGAGGCTATGGCTACACCTTC
v_call: TRBV6-5; d_call: NA; j_call: TRBJ1-2; clone_size: few; cdr3_aa: CASRAPLGGYYGYTF; cdr3_nt: TGTGCCAGCAGGGCCCCTCTTGGCGGTTACTATGGCTACACCTTC
v_call: TRBV30; d_call: TRBD2; j_call: TRBJ2-7; clone_size: few; cdr3_aa: CAWKQSAGGYEQYF; cdr3_nt: TGTGCCTGGAAGCAGTCGGCGGGGGGCTACGAGCAGTACTTC
v_call: TRBV30; d_call: TRBD2; j_call: TRBJ2-7; clone_size: few; cdr3_aa: CAWGGLAGGSSYEQYF; cdr3_nt: TGTGCCTGGGGGGGACTAGCGGGAGGCTCATCCTACGAGCAGTACTTC
v_call: TRBV7-2; d_call: NA; j_call: TRBJ1-5; clone_size: NA; cdr3_aa: CASSLGAGSNQPQHF; cdr3_nt: TGTGCCAGCAGCCTGGGAGCGGGGAGCAATCAGCCCCAGCATTTT
v_call: TRBV30; d_call: TRBD1; j_call: TRBJ1-2; clone_size: NA; cdr3_aa: CAWRGLRGQASGYTF; cdr3_nt: TGTGCCTGGAGGGGCCTTCGGGGACAGGCGTCTGGGTACACCTTC
v_call: TRBV28; d_call: NA; j_call: TRBJ2-6; clone_size: NA; cdr3_aa: CASSPEGANVLTF; cdr3_nt: TGTGCCAGCAGTCCTGAGGGGGCCAACGTCCTGACTTTC
v_call: TRBV25-1; d_call: TRBD1; j_call: TRBJ1-2; clone_size: few; cdr3_aa: CASSEGDRGGYTF; cdr3_nt: TGTGCCAGCAGTGAAGGGGACAGGGGTGGCTACACCTTC
v_call: TRBV4-3; d_call: NA; j_call: TRBJ1-1; clone_size: NA; cdr3_aa: CASSQVPGEFAEAFF; cdr3_nt: TGCGCCAGCAGCCAAGTTCCAGGGGAATTCGCTGAAGCTTTCTTT
v_call: TRBV7-3; d_call: NA; j_call: TRBJ2-2; clone_size: NA; cdr3_aa: CASSPIRGELFF; cdr3_nt: TGTGCCAGCAGCCCTATTCGGGGGGAGCTGTTTTTT
v_call: TRBV7-2; d_call: TRBD2; j_call: TRBJ2-1; clone_size: NA; cdr3_aa: CASSRRGKSGGAPRNEQFF; cdr3_nt: TGTGCCAGCAGCCGGAGGGGAAAGAGCGGGGGGGCCCCGCGCAATGAGCAGTTCTTC
v_call: TRBV28; d_call: NA; j_call: TRBJ2-1; clone_size: few; cdr3_aa: CASDSYNEQFF; cdr3_nt: TGTGCCAGTGACAGCTACAATGAGCAGTTCTTC
v_call: TRBV5-1; d_call: NA; j_call: TRBJ2-7; clone_size: NA; cdr3_aa: CASSLEGSGTYEQYF; cdr3_nt: TGCGCCAGCAGCTTGGAGGGATCGGGGACCTACGAGCAGTACTTC
v_call: TRBV7-9; d_call: NA; j_call: TRBJ1-3; clone_size: NA; cdr3_aa: CASSLGAQDTIYF; cdr3_nt: TGTGCCAGCAGCTTAGGGGCGCAGGACACCATATATTTT
v_call: TRBV11-2; d_call: NA; j_call: TRBJ2-3; clone_size: few; cdr3_aa: CASSPDRQQTQYF; cdr3_nt: TGTGCCAGCAGCCCAGACAGACAGCAAACGCAGTATTTT
v_call: TRBV7-9; d_call: NA; j_call: TRBJ1-1; clone_size: few; cdr3_aa: CASSPPGHLDTEAFF; cdr3_nt: TGTGCCAGCAGCCCCCCGGGACATTTGGACACTGAAGCTTTCTTT